Here is one TCR beta chain with its context. Under the authors' procedure: Reference gene primer amplification in the assay estimated nucleated cell counts. Sequencing was performed with immunoSEQ multiplex PCR; in TCRdb, only in-frame clones are kept and a portion is missing. V, J and clone size reflect that table, while D and trimming were determined from the DNA. The top ten hold 2.9% of the sample, which has 200,000 or so clones, around 84% seen once. Per the germline V gene, CDR1 is MNHEY and CDR2 is SVGAGI. The CDR3 runs to 15 residues. The junction had 2 bases not matched to a gene; V was cut back by 6 bases and J by 0 bases. These data come from a study of blood T cell repertoires in COVID-19. Study overall: COVID-19 samples, acute and convalescent, were from the United States, Italy and Spain.

Material: peripheral blood. This sequence originates from a man in his forties or fifties who had recovered from COVID-19. V gene TRBV6-5 combines with J gene TRBJ2-1; TRBD2 agrees at 10 bases. This CDR3 is CASRKREGSYNEQFF. In DNA form, the CDR3 reads TGTGCCAGCAGGAAGCGGGAGGGCTCCTACAATGAGCAGTTCTTC.